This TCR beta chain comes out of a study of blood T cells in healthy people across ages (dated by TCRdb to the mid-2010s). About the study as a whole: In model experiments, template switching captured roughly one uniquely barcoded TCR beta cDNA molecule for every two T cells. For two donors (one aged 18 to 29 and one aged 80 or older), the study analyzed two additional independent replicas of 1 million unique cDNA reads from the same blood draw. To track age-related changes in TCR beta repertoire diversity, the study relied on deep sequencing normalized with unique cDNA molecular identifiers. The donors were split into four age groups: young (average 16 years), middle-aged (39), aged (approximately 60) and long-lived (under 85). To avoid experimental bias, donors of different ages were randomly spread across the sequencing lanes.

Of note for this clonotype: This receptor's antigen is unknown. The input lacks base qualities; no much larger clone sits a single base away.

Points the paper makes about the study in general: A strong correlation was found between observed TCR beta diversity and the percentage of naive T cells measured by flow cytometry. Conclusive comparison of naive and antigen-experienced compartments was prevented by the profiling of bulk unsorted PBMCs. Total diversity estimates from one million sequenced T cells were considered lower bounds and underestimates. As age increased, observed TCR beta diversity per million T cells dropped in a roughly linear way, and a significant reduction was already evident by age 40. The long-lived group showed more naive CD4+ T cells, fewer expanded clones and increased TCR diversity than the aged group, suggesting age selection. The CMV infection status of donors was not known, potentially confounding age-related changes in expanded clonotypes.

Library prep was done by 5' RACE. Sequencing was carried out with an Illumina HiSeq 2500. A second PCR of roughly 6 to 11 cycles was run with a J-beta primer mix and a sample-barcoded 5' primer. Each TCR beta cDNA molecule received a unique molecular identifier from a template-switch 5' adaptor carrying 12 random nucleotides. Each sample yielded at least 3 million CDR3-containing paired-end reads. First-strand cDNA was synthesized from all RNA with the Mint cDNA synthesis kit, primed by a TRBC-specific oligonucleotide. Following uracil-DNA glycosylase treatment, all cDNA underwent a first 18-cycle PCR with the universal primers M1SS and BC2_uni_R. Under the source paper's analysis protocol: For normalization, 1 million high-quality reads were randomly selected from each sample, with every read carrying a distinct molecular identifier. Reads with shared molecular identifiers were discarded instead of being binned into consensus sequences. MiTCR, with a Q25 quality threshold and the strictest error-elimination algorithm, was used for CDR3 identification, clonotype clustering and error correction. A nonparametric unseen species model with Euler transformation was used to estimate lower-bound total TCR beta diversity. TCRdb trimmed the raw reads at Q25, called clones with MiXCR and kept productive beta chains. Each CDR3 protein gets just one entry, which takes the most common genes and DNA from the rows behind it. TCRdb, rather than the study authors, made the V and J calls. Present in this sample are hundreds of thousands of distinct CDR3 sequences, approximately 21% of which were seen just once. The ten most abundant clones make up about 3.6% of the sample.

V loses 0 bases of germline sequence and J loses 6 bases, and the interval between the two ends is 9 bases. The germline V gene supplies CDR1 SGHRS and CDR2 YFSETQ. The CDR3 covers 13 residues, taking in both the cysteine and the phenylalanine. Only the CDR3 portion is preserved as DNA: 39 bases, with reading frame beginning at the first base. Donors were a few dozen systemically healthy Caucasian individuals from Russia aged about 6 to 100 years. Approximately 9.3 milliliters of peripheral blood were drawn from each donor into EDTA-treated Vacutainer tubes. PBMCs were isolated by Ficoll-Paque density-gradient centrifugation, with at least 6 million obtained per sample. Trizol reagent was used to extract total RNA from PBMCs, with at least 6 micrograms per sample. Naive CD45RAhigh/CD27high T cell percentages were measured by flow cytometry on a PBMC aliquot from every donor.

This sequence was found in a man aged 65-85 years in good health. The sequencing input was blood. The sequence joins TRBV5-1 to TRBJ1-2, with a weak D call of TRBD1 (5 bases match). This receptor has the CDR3 CASSLELGDGYTF. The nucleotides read TGCGCCAGCAGCTTGGAATTGGGGGATGGCTACACCTTC. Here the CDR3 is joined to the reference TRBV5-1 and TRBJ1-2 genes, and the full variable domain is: KAGVTQTPRYLIKTRGQQVTLSCSPISGHRSVSWYQQTPGQGLQFLFEYFSETQRNKGNFPGRFSGRQFSNSRSEMNVSTLELGDSALYLCASSLELGDGYTFGSGTRLTVV.